This T cell receptor (beta chain) stems from a study of long-term antiretroviral therapy in people with HIV. Survey-level resolution applied to immunoSEQ assay v3.0. This table comes from immunoSEQ multiplex PCR, and its TCRdb copy is limited to in-frame clones, with some not included. Seen here are about 30,000 clones, roughly nine tenths observed once, and the top ten hold approximately 0.99%. The germline V gene encodes CDR1 GTSNPN and CDR2 SVGIG (reference sequence). This CDR3 spans 16 amino acids. The V end was cut by 2 bases, the J end by 5 bases, with 21 bases between. This TCR came from a man between 45 and 60 years old with HIV. The chain recombines TRBV30 with TRBJ1-2; D gene uncertain. Specimen: unsorted PBMCs, collected 2 years after starting antiretroviral therapy. As DNA, the CDR3 is TGTGCCTGGAGTTTGAGGGAGGCCAGGAGGAGATATGGCTACACCTTC. It specifies CAWSLREARRRYGYTF. The complete variable domain, with remaining parts taken from reference TRBV30 and TRBJ1-2, reads SQTIHQWPATLVQPVGSPLSLECTVEGTSNPNLYWYRQAAGRGLQLLFYSVGIGQISSEVPQNLSASRPQDRQFILSSKKLLLSDSGFYLCAWSLREARRRYGYTFGSGTRLTVV.